The 32 T cell receptor beta chains below were found in one sample sequenced in a study of identical twins. TCRdb passed the 5' RACE reads through MiXCR, listing each CDR3 protein once. The data contain 1.5 million or so distinct CDR3 sequences, about 32% of them singletons. The sample comprised cord blood. All receptors derive from a newborn girl in good health.

A word on this clonotype: With a much larger clone just one base away, this may be a read error. The J gene is TRBJ1-2, the V gene TRBV10-3; no firm D call. The CDR3 contains 14 residues. Looked up from germline, CDR1 is ENHRY and CDR2 is SYGVKD. V was clipped by 3 bases and J by 4 bases, with 12 bases between them. The CDR3 here is CAISERGPSYGYTF. The CDR3 DNA reads TGTGCCATCAGTGAAAGAGGTCCGAGCTATGGCTACACCTTC.

This chain connects TRBV20-1 to TRBJ1-4; D may be TRBD1 (5 bases). The V gene lost 6 bases and the J gene lost 4 bases, with 15 bases spanning the gap. Germline V gene data show CDR1 as DFQATT and CDR2 as SNEGSKA (reference sequence). The CDR3 spans 14 residues. The CDR3 is CSARAGGSNEKLFF. For the CDR3, the DNA is TGCAGTGCCCGGGCCGGGGGTAGTAATGAAAAACTGTTTTTT.

The chain recombines TRBV11-2 with TRBJ2-7; 7 bases are a match to TRBD1. Germline V gene lookup returns CDR1 SGHAT and CDR2 FQNNGV. The V and J ends lost 2 bases and 6 bases, in that order; junction bases with no gene match: 7. The CDR3 totals 14 residues. CDR3 DNA: TGTGCCAGCAGCTTAACCGGCAGGGGGATCGAGCAGTACTTC. Its protein is CASSLTGRGIEQYF.

This clonotype was seen more than once but under ten times. V gene TRBV27 combines with J gene TRBJ2-1, with 9 bases matching TRBD2. V gave up 2 bases and J gave up 2 bases; unmatched junction bases: 7. There are 17 residues in the CDR3. CDR1 and CDR2 (germline): MNHEY, SMNVEV (reference sequence). CDR3 in amino acids: CASSLEALAGPYNEQFF. The CDR3 nucleotides read TGTGCCAGCAGTTTAGAGGCCCTAGCGGGGCCCTACAATGAGCAGTTCTTC.

This chain joins TRBV5-1 and TRBJ2-5; possibly TRBD2 for D (5 bases). V lost 3 bases, J lost 4 bases, and 16 bases lay in between. Per germline, CDR1 SGHRS and CDR2 YFSETQ. The CDR3 is 15 residues long. The CDR3 protein is CASSSYREDPETQYF. As DNA, the CDR3 is TGCGCCAGCAGCTCGTACCGGGAAGACCCAGAGACCCAGTACTTC.

The V and J genes are TRBV6-1 and TRBJ2-5, with D perhaps assigned TRBD1 or TRBD2 (5 bases each). Germline lookup yields CDR1 MNHNS and CDR2 SASEGT. This CDR3 is 12 amino acids long. V dropped 6 bases and J dropped 11 bases, with 16 bases sitting between them. The CDR3 sequence: CASRAGTRTQYF. The CDR3 coding sequence is TGTGCCAGCAGAGCTGGGACGAGAACTCAGTACTTC.

This clonotype was observed a few times. This chain joins TRBV24-1 and TRBJ2-5, with D perhaps given as TRBD1 or TRBD2 (7 bases each). Germline V lookup: CDR1 KGHDR, CDR2 SFDVKD. V was cut by 12 bases and J by 5 bases, with 18 bases left in between. The CDR3 runs 13 residues. This CDR3 reads CAPERQGGETQYF. The CDR3 DNA is TGTGCCCCCGAGAGACAGGGAGGGGAGACCCAGTACTTC.

In this sample, this clonotype turned up many times. The V call is TRBV29-1, the J call TRBJ2-7, with 7 nucleotides matching TRBD1. Losses at the gene ends were 4 bases for V and 3 bases for J; bases not matched to a gene: 9. The CDR3 has 14 amino acids. Germline loops: CDR1 SQVTM, CDR2 ANQGSEA. DNA for the CDR3: TGCAGCGTTGGTACGGGTTCAGGGGGCTACGAGCAGTACTTC. It specifies CSVGTGSGGYEQYF.

This chain connects TRBV20-1 to TRBJ2-1; 13 bases are shared with TRBD2. CDR1 DFQATT and CDR2 SNEGSKA come from the germline V gene (reference sequence). J lost 8 bases, V lost 5 bases, and 9 bases had no gene match. This CDR3 comprises 15 residues. This chain's CDR3 is CSAVSGLAGVYEQFF. CDR3 in DNA: TGCAGTGCTGTAAGTGGACTAGCGGGAGTCTATGAGCAGTTCTTC.

The chain couples TRBV2 to TRBJ2-1; 8 positions agree with TRBD2. Trimming cost V 0 bases and J 3 bases; bases outside gene matches: 10. Germline CDR1 and CDR2: SNHLY and FYNNEI. The CDR3 has 18 residues. CDR3 region: CASSEALGLAGYYNEQFF. CDR3 coding DNA: TGTGCCAGCAGTGAAGCGCTTGGACTAGCAGGGTACTACAATGAGCAGTTCTTC.

V and J are TRBV5-1 and TRBJ1-4; TRBD1 might be the D (5 bases). V was cut by 0 bases and J by 4 bases, with 10 bases left in between. The CDR3 extends over 15 amino acids. CDR1 and CDR2 (germline): SGHRS, YFSETQ. CDR3 in DNA: TGCGCCAGCAGCTTGGGCGGGACCGATAATGAAAAACTGTTTTTT. It codes for CASSLGGTDNEKLFF. Combining the CDR3 with reference TRBV5-1 and TRBJ1-4 gives the whole variable domain KAGVTQTPRYLIKTRGQQVTLSCSPISGHRSVSWYQQTPGQGLQFLFEYFSETQRNKGNFPGRFSGRQFSNSRSEMNVSTLELGDSALYLCASSLGGTDNEKLFFGSGTQLSVL.

The gene calls are TRBV25-1 and TRBJ1-2; D perhaps matches TRBD1 (5 bases). The CDR3 runs 15 residues. The V gene's germline CDR1 is MGHDK and CDR2 SYGVNS. The V and J ends lost 0 bases and 3 bases respectively, with 11 bases between them. The CDR3 DNA is TGTGCCAGCAGTGAATATCTCGGGACTCACTATGGCTACACCTTC. It translates to CASSEYLGTHYGYTF.

The gene calls are TRBV10-3 and TRBJ2-3; D may correspond to TRBD1 or TRBD2 (6 bases each). This CDR3 comprises 16 residues. Germline loops: CDR1 ENHRY, CDR2 SYGVKD. V lost 3 bases to trimming and J lost 3 bases, with 16 bases between them. CDR3 DNA sequence: TGTGCCATCAGTGAATTGAAGGGGGGCGGGACAGATACGCAGTATTTT. Protein sequence: CAISELKGGGTDTQYF.

In its sample, this clonotype was seen a few times. V is TRBV3-1 and J is TRBJ2-3; a possible D gene is TRBD2 (5 bases). Germline CDR1 is LGHDT and CDR2 is YNNKEL (reference sequence). The germline V and J ends were trimmed by 1 base and 2 bases, with 13 bases remaining between them. This CDR3 region has 16 residues. The CDR3 nucleotides are TGTGCCAGCAGCCAAGGGCCTGCGGAGGACACAGATACGCAGTATTTT. Protein product: CASSQGPAEDTDTQYF.

This clonotype occurred a few times. The chain recombines TRBV4-1 with TRBJ1-2, with TRBD1 matching 9 bases. The CDR3 loop spans 16 amino acids. Germline lookup yields CDR1 MGHRA and CDR2 YSYEKL. Trimming took 4 bases from V and 3 from J; bases not matched to a gene: 9. CDR3 in amino acids: CASSPGQGLEDYGYTF. The CDR3 DNA reads TGCGCCAGCAGCCCGGGACAGGGTCTAGAAGACTATGGCTACACCTTC.

This clonotype was recorded a few times. This rearrangement joins TRBV20-1 to TRBJ2-3; no reliable D call. V gave up 4 bases and J gave up 7 bases, with 6 bases separating them. Looked up from germline, CDR1 is DFQATT and CDR2 is SNEGSKA (reference sequence). The CDR3 totals 10 residues. CDR3 amino acids: CSATWYTQYF. CDR3 nucleotides: TGCAGTGCTACATGGTATACGCAGTATTTT.

This chain uses TRBV7-2 with TRBJ2-1; D is perhaps TRBD1 (6 bases). CDR1 and CDR2 from the germline V gene are SGHTA and FQGNSA. The CDR3 runs to 15 residues. With 1 base removed from V and 7 bases from J, the gap between germline ends came to 14 bases. The CDR3 bases are TGTGCCAGCAGCTTAGAGATCTACACAGGGAATGAGCAGTTCTTC. Translated, it gives CASSLEIYTGNEQFF.

This chain connects TRBV29-1 to TRBJ2-4, with 9 positions matching TRBD2. The germline gives CDR1 SQVTM, CDR2 ANQGSEA. The CDR3 is made up of 13 amino acids. Trimming removed 5 bases from V and 13 bases from J; junction bases left unmatched: 12. The DNA of the CDR3 is TGCAGCGTTTGGTCTAGCGGGGCCCTGGAGCAGTACTTC. As protein: CSVWSSGALEQYF.

This clonotype was counted only a few times. V and J are TRBV3-1 and TRBJ2-4; 7 bases match TRBD2. Per the germline V gene, CDR1 is LGHDT and CDR2 is YNNKEL (reference sequence). V lost 4 bases and J lost 5; bases outside the gene matches: 5. CDR3 length equals 14 residues. CDR3 protein: CASSPWGGENIQYF. In DNA, the CDR3 is TGTGCCAGCAGCCCATGGGGGGGGGAAAACATTCAGTACTTC.

This sequence joins TRBV27 and TRBJ1-5; TRBD1 matches at 7 bases. Trimming took 5 bases from V and 1 from J; bases not matched to a gene: 5. Germline V lookup: CDR1 MNHEY, CDR2 SMNVEV (reference sequence). The CDR3 is 15 amino acids. The CDR3: CASSPWDSSNQPQHF. In nucleotides, the CDR3 is TGTGCCAGCAGTCCTTGGGACAGCAGCAATCAGCCCCAGCATTTT.

The rearrangement links TRBV7-9 to TRBJ2-7; D may be TRBD2 (5 bases). The CDR3 runs to 15 residues. The V and J ends lost 5 bases and 3 bases respectively, with 17 bases between them. Germline CDR1 SEHNR, CDR2 FQNEAQ (reference sequence). CDR3 DNA: TGTGCCAGCAGCCCCAAGTTAGGACTCCGCTACGAGCAGTACTTC. Translating gives CASSPKLGLRYEQYF.

This clonotype was detected ten times or more. The chain couples TRBV6-2 or TRBV6-3 to TRBJ2-3; D remains ambiguous. There are 14 residues in the CDR3. Trimming took off 2 bases at V and 4 bases at J, with 10 bases between the two ends. Germline assignment: CDR1 MNHEY and CDR2 SVGEGT. The CDR3 sequence is CASSYDKMADTQYF. The DNA of the CDR3 is TGTGCCAGCAGTTACGATAAGATGGCAGATACGCAGTATTTT.

V gene TRBV3-1 combines with J gene TRBJ2-1; tentative D call: TRBD2 (6 bases). The germline V gene encodes CDR1 LGHDT and CDR2 YNNKEL (reference sequence). The ends were cut back, 4 bases at V and 8 bases at J, with 18 bases in the middle. This CDR3 is built from 15 residues. The chain's CDR3 is CASSPRRGRRDEQFF. The CDR3 DNA reads TGTGCCAGCAGCCCCAGACGGGGGAGACGGGATGAGCAGTTCTTC.

This clonotype was found a few times. The V and J genes are TRBV3-1 and TRBJ1-1; D call uncertain. Between the trimmed V and J ends, which lost 0 bases and 2 bases, there was a span of 13 bases. The CDR3 has 16 residues. CDR1 and CDR2 (germline): LGHDT, YNNKEL (reference sequence). The CDR3 DNA reads as TGTGCCAGCAGCCAAGATCAAGAGGTCGGCAACACTGAAGCTTTCTTT. Its translation is CASSQDQEVGNTEAFF. Full variable domain (remainder filled in from reference TRBV3-1 and TRBJ1-1): DTAVSQTPKYLVTQMGNDKSIKCEQNLGHDTMYWYKQDSKKFLKIMFSYNNKELIINETVPNRFSPKSPDKAHLNLHINSLELGDSAVYFCASSQDQEVGNTEAFFGQGTRLTVV.

The chain links TRBV9 to TRBJ1-2; D is uncertain. This CDR3 comprises 12 residues. Germline loops: CDR1 SGDLS, CDR2 YYNGEE. Trimming shortened V by 1 base and J by 6 bases, and 7 bases separated the two germline ends. The CDR3 nucleotides are TGTGCCAGCAGCGTATACTCAGATGGCTACACCTTC. This encodes CASSVYSDGYTF.

In this sample, this clonotype turned up a few times. The rearrangement uses TRBV28 and TRBJ2-1, with 7 bases lining up with TRBD2. The CDR3 has 12 residues. With 6 bases clipped from V and 9 bases from J, the junction kept 5 bases outside the gene matches. CDR1 is MDHEN and CDR2 is SYDVKM in the germline V gene. In nucleotides, the CDR3 is TGTGCCAGCAGGCCGTGGGGGGGTGAGCAGTTCTTC. Translating gives CASRPWGGEQFF.

V gene TRBV20-1 combines with J gene TRBJ2-2, with D perhaps being TRBD1 or TRBD2 (5 bases each). Germline V lookup: CDR1 DFQATT, CDR2 SNEGSKA (reference sequence). The CDR3 consists of 13 residues. V was trimmed by 5 bases and J by 3 bases, leaving 10 bases between them. The CDR3 region is CSARGGYTGELFF. The CDR3 region has the DNA TGCAGTGCTCGGGGCGGATACACCGGGGAGCTGTTTTTT.

This rearrangement joins TRBV18 to TRBJ2-1; no reliable D call. Germline V lookup: CDR1 KGHSH, CDR2 LQKENI. Trimming left V 1 base short and J 1 base short, with 11 bases between. The CDR3 totals 16 residues. The CDR3 spells CASSPLLGVSYNEQFF. The CDR3 DNA reads as TGTGCCAGCTCACCACTTCTAGGCGTGTCCTACAATGAGCAGTTCTTC.

The chain employs TRBV19 and TRBJ2-5; no clear D gene. The CDR3 totals 12 residues. Germline V gene sequence: CDR1 LNHDA, CDR2 SQIVND (reference sequence). Trimming cost V 8 bases and J 4 bases, with 11 bases left between them. The CDR3 bases are TGTGCCAGTTCAGCCGCGCGAGAGACCCAGTACTTC. It codes for CASSAARETQYF.

This chain connects TRBV6-6 to TRBJ2-3, with a possible D match to TRBD2 (5 bases). V lost 0 bases and J 4 bases, leaving 14 bases between the germline ends. The CDR3 is made up of 16 amino acids. Germline-derived CDR1 and CDR2 are MNHNY and SVGAGI (reference sequence). In DNA, the CDR3 is TGTGCCAGCAGTTACTCGAATAGCGCGGGCGCAGATACGCAGTATTTT. It specifies CASSYSNSAGADTQYF.

As to this clonotype: The germline gene is not matched at one end of the junction; a read error may be the cause. The CDR3 nucleotides read TGTGCCGGCAGTTTCGGGAATTTAGGGAATGAGCAGTTCTTC. Protein: CAGSFGNLGNEQFF. The chain employs TRBV6-5 and TRBJ2-1; a weak D match, TRBD2 (5 bases). Looked up from germline, CDR1 is MNHEY and CDR2 is SVGAGI. The CDR3 runs to 14 residues.

This clonotype was detected only a few times. The chain couples TRBV20-1 to TRBJ2-4; D gene unclear. Looked up from germline, CDR1 is DFQATT and CDR2 is SNEGSKA (reference sequence). This CDR3 contains 11 residues. V dropped 2 bases and J dropped 8 bases, with 7 bases sitting between them. The CDR3 sequence is CSARHGDIQYF. As DNA, the CDR3 is TGCAGTGCTAGACACGGTGACATTCAGTACTTC.